Listed below are T cell receptor beta chains from one sample, sequenced in a study of OX40 agonist ivuxolimab in advanced cancers. Method: immunoSEQ multiplex PCR; TCRdb's copy keeps in-frame clones and lacks some. The sample lists tens of thousands of clones, roughly 86% occurring once. Sample: CD4+ or CD8+ T cells sorted from blood, taken in a trial of the OX40 agonist ivuxolimab. Receptors originate from an adult with an advanced solid tumor such as melanoma, head and neck, liver or kidney cancer. Each CDR3 is given with its conserved first and last residue. D genes are given only for firm matches. A clone size is listed for some rows: how often the clone was seen (once, few, many), or a class if it is expanded.

abundance | j_gene | d_gene | v_gene | CDR3aa | CDR3nt
NA | TRBJ1-2 | NA | TRBV7-2 | CASSLAAGRFYGYTF | TGTGCCAGCAGCTTAGCCGCAGGTCGGTTCTATGGCTACACCTTC
NA | TRBJ2-3 | NA | TRBV7-9 | CASSLESLGSFTDTQYF | TGTGCCAGCAGCTTAGAGTCACTGGGGAGTTTCACAGATACGCAGTATTTT
NA | TRBJ1-2 | NA | TRBV5-1 | CASSPQTDTSGYGYTF | TGCGCCAGCAGCCCGCAGACCGATACCTCGGGCTATGGCTACACCTTC
NA | TRBJ1-5 | NA | TRBV2 | CASRTGDIGQPQHF | TGTGCCAGCAGGACGGGGGACATAGGACAGCCCCAGCATTTT
NA | TRBJ1-5 | TRBD1 | TRBV5-6 | CASSLTGGGSRQPQHF | TGTGCCAGCAGCTTAACAGGGGGAGGGAGTCGTCAGCCCCAGCATTTT
NA | TRBJ2-1 | NA | TRBV5-4 | CASRPEVSSYNEQFF | TGTGCCAGCAGACCGGAGGTCAGCTCCTACAATGAGCAGTTCTTC
NA | TRBJ2-1 | NA | TRBV28 | CASSPPMGWDEQFF | TGTGCCAGCAGTCCTCCAATGGGATGGGATGAGCAGTTCTTC
NA | TRBJ1-2 | NA | TRBV2 | CASSERGGIGYTF | TGTGCCAGCAGTGAACGGGGGGGCATTGGCTACACCTTC
NA | TRBJ2-7 | NA | TRBV10-3 | CAAGQSYEQYF | TGTGCCGCCGGACAGAGTTACGAGCAGTACTTC
NA | TRBJ1-2 | NA | TRBV14 | CASSQGVLEGYTF | TGTGCCAGCAGCCAAGGCGTATTGGAGGGCTACACCTTC
NA | TRBJ1-2 | TRBD1 | TRBV6-5 | CASSGQGANYTF | TGTGCCAGCAGTGGACAGGGGGCCAACTACACCTTC
NA | TRBJ2-1 | TRBD2 | TRBV10-3 | CAISEGAGGPKYNEQFF | TGTGCCATCAGTGAAGGTGCGGGAGGGCCAAAGTACAATGAGCAGTTCTTC
once | TRBJ1-5 | NA | TRBV28 | CASRGGYSNQPQHF | TGTGCCAGCAGGGGAGGGTATAGCAATCAGCCCCAGCATTTT